One sample yielded the 8 T cell receptor beta chains listed below, sequenced in a study of blood T cell repertoires in COVID-19. Data came from immunoSEQ multiplex PCR; TCRdb stores just in-frame clones and leaves some out. The sample has some 300,000 clones, roughly 90% seen once. Sequenced sample: PBMCs or T cells enriched from blood (not recorded which). The receptors stem from a woman aged 35 to 49 who had recovered from COVID-19.

The rearrangement uses TRBV7-2 and TRBJ2-7, with D maybe TRBD2 (5 bases). CDR1 and CDR2 (germline): SGHTA, FQGNSA. The ends were cut back, 5 bases at V and 5 bases at J, with 22 bases in the middle. The CDR3 runs to 16 residues. CDR3 in amino acids: CASSPDWTAKSDEQYF. CDR3 sequence (DNA): TGTGCCAGCAGCCCGGACTGGACGGCGAAGTCGGACGAGCAGTACTTC.

The CDR3: CAWSVDRGNSPLHF. The CDR3 nucleotides read TGTGCCTGGAGTGTCGACAGGGGTAATTCACCCCTCCACTTT. This chain joins TRBV30 and TRBJ1-6; 8 bases are shared with TRBD1. The CDR3 runs 14 residues. CDR1 is GTSNPN, CDR2 SVGIG, per germline (reference sequence). V was pared by 0 bases and J by 6 bases, with 1 base of the junction left unmatched. Based on the CDR3 plus reference TRBV30 and TRBJ1-6, the full variable domain is SQTIHQWPATLVQPVGSPLSLECTVEGTSNPNLYWYRQAAGRGLQLLFYSVGIGQISSEVPQNLSASRPQDRQFILSSKKLLLSDSGFYLCAWSVDRGNSPLHFGNGTRLTVT.

This clone has a single count. This chain links TRBV7-2 with TRBJ2-1; the D gene is possibly TRBD1 (6 bases). Germline assignment: CDR1 SGHTA and CDR2 FQGNSA. The CDR3 sequence is 16 residues long. V was pared by 2 bases and J by 6 bases, with 17 bases between. This chain's CDR3 is CASSLYQGPSTNEQFF. As DNA, the CDR3 is TGTGCCAGCAGCTTATATCAGGGGCCTTCTACCAATGAGCAGTTCTTC.

The V gene is TRBV21-1, the J gene TRBJ1-5; TRBD1, the table's D call, lacks a check against the DNA. TRBV21-1 counts as a pseudogene. The CDR3 length is 19 residues. The CDR3 loop reads CASSNKGGRDRQQNQPQHF. DNA for the CDR3: TGTGCCAGCAGCAACAAAGGAGGAAGGGACAGACAACAAAATCAGCCCCAGCATTTT.

This clone appeared once. The chain uses TRBV29-1 and TRBJ1-1, with TRBD1 identical over 7 bases. CDR3 length equals 14 residues. V lost 6 bases to trimming and J lost 0 bases; unmatched junction nucleotides: 7. CDR1 and CDR2 (germline): SQVTM, ANQGSEA. The CDR3 region is CSVRRQGMNTEAFF. The CDR3 nucleotides are TGCAGCGTCCGTAGACAGGGAATGAACACTGAAGCTTTCTTT.

The chain combines TRBV30 with TRBJ1-1, with no clear D. This CDR3 is 11 amino acids long. Germline V lookup: CDR1 GTSNPN, CDR2 SVGIG (reference sequence). Between the trimmed V and J ends, which lost 5 bases and 10 bases, there was a span of 14 bases. The chain's CDR3 is CAWGRGERAFF. Written as DNA, the CDR3 is TGTGCCTGGGGTCGGGGAGAGCGAGCTTTCTTT.

The chain carries TRBV7-9 and TRBJ2-7; D might be TRBD1 (6 bases). The CDR3 totals 16 residues. V lost 3 bases and J 5 bases, leaving 20 bases between the germline ends. Germline CDR1 SEHNR, CDR2 FQNEAQ (reference sequence). The CDR3 coding sequence is TGTGCCAGCAGCTTCCTCCAGACAGGCGGCTCGAACGAGCAGTACTTC. Translating it yields CASSFLQTGGSNEQYF. Filled out from reference TRBV7-9 and TRBJ2-7, the complete variable domain reads DTGVSQNPRHKITKRGQNVTFRCDPISEHNRLYWYRQTLGQGPEFLTYFQNEAQLEKSRLLSDRFSAERPKGSFSTLEIQRTEQGDSAMYLCASSFLQTGGSNEQYFGPGTRLTVT.

J is TRBJ1-2 and V is TRBV7-9; unclear D gene. The CDR3 consists of 12 residues. Germline V gives CDR1 SEHNR, CDR2 FQNEAQ (reference sequence). V lost 5 bases and J lost 8, with 12 bases in between. CDR3: CASSLYDKGYTF. In DNA form, the CDR3 reads TGTGCCAGCAGCCTTTATGACAAGGGCTACACCTTC.